The 29 T cell receptor beta chains listed next were all sequenced from one sample in a study of metastatic and nonmetastatic thyroid tumors. TCRdb used MiXCR to call clones anew from the PCR reads. The data contain over 45,000 clones, 22% of them singletons. Patients had received no treatment of any kind before thyroid surgery. What was sequenced was blood. The receptors stem from a male donor with papillary thyroid cancer or a benign thyroid nodule (not recorded which). Some clones in this sample may be carry-over from other donors' samples.

Turning to this clone: A much larger clone sits a single nucleotide away, making a read error possible. V and J are TRBV11-2 and TRBJ2-7, with TRBD2 matching over 8 bases. Per the germline V gene, CDR1 is SGHAT and CDR2 is FQNNGV. The CDR3 has 15 amino acids. V shed 5 bases and J 2 bases; nucleotides not matched to a gene: 8. The CDR3 spells CASSPGIAGTYEQYF. CDR3 in DNA: TGTGCCAGCAGCCCCGGGATAGCGGGAACCTACGAGCAGTACTTC.

In this sample, this clone turned up many times. The chain joins TRBV5-1 to TRBJ2-3; 8 nucleotides match TRBD2. V dropped 4 bases and J dropped 2; count of bases not matched to a gene: 15. Germline V gene lookup returns CDR1 SGHRS and CDR2 YFSETQ. The length of the CDR3 is 18 residues. The CDR3 DNA follows: TGCGCCAGCAGCCCCCTGCGGGGGGCAGGGGAATTCACAGATACGCAGTATTTT. The encoded protein is CASSPLRGAGEFTDTQYF.

In its sample, this clone was seen many times. The gene calls are TRBV7-9 and TRBJ2-6, with D perhaps matching TRBD1 or TRBD2 (5 bases each). Germline assignment: CDR1 SEHNR and CDR2 FQNEAQ (reference sequence). The CDR3 runs 18 residues. V lost 5 bases and J lost 0, with 17 bases in between. The CDR3 region is CASSPAGTLRSGANVLTF. CDR3 DNA sequence: TGTGCCAGCAGCCCTGCCGGGACGTTACGCTCTGGGGCCAACGTCCTGACTTTC.

This clone was recorded many times. The sample carries other DNA sequences with the same CDR3. The gene calls are TRBV7-2 and TRBJ2-1; D is perhaps TRBD1 or TRBD2 (5 bases each). Trimming took off 5 bases at V and 11 bases at J, with 10 bases between the two ends. The germline CDR1 and CDR2 sequences are SGHTA and FQGNSA. The CDR3 totals 11 residues. In DNA, the CDR3 is TGTGCCAGCAGCGGGGGACGCAAGCAGTTCTTC. Its translation is CASSGGRKQFF.

As concerns this clone: Given a much more abundant clone one base away, this may be a read error. The CDR3 sequence: CSAQSPTQGASTDTQYF. CDR3 sequence (DNA): TGCAGTGCCCAGAGCCCTACACAGGGGGCGAGCACAGATACGCAGTATTTT. The chain carries TRBV20-1 and TRBJ2-3; 9 bases are shared with TRBD1. Germline values: CDR1 DFQATT, CDR2 SNEGSKA (reference sequence). With V trimmed by 6 bases and J by 0 bases, 13 bases remained unmatched. The CDR3 is made up of 17 amino acids.

A note on this clone: Other DNA sequences of this sample code for an identical CDR3. The chain has TRBV20-1 and TRBJ2-5, with 8 bases lining up with TRBD2. This CDR3 comprises 15 residues. V dropped 3 bases and J dropped 5; count of bases not matched to a gene: 11. Per germline, CDR1 DFQATT and CDR2 SNEGSKA (reference sequence). The CDR3 is CSARHRGGRRETQYF. DNA for the CDR3: TGCAGTGCTAGGCACCGGGGGGGCCGCCGTGAGACCCAGTACTTC.

The CDR3, as DNA: TGCAGTGCTAGAGAGGGGACAGGGGACTATGGCTACACCTTC. Its protein is CSAREGTGDYGYTF. J is TRBJ1-2 and V is TRBV20-1; the match to TRBD1 covers 10 bases. Unmatched junction bases numbered 1, after V lost 0 bases and J lost 3 bases. The CDR3 is made up of 14 amino acids. Germline CDR1 reads DFQATT; CDR2 reads SNEGSKA (reference sequence).

The chain carries TRBV5-5 and TRBJ2-2; 7 positions match TRBD2. Trimming at V came to 2 bases and at J to 1 base, leaving 5 bases not matched to a gene. Germline CDR1 SGHKS, CDR2 YYEKEE (reference sequence). The CDR3 loop spans 16 amino acids. In DNA, the CDR3 is TGTGCCAGCAGCTTTGGTGCGGGAGTGAACACCGGGGAGCTGTTTTTT. This translates into CASSFGAGVNTGELFF.

The chain joins TRBV12-3 or TRBV12-4 to TRBJ1-5, with D perhaps TRBD1 (5 bases). The CDR3 covers 13 residues. The V and J ends lost 1 base and 10 bases respectively, with 11 bases between them. For the CDR3, the DNA is TGTGCCAGCAGTTTAGGGCAGGGCCGTCCCCAGCATTTT. Translated, it gives CASSLGQGRPQHF.

This clone has only a few counts. The chain carries TRBV7-6 and TRBJ1-1; TRBD1 is a possible D gene (5 bases). Trimming left V 5 bases short and J 4 bases short, with 14 bases between. The CDR3 contains 14 residues. Germline-derived CDR1 and CDR2 are SGHVS and FNYEAQ. CDR3 loop: CASSPPTGGTEAFF. In DNA, the CDR3 is TGTGCCAGCAGCCCCCCTACCGGGGGCACTGAAGCTTTCTTT.

There are many counts of this clone. This chain joins TRBV3-1 and TRBJ2-1; 7 positions match TRBD2. With V trimmed by 6 bases and J by 3 bases, 5 bases remained unmatched. Per the germline V gene, CDR1 is LGHDT and CDR2 is YNNKEL (reference sequence). This CDR3 spans 14 amino acids. The CDR3 loop reads CASRASGLYNEQFF. In DNA form, the CDR3 reads TGTGCCAGCAGGGCTAGCGGCCTCTACAATGAGCAGTTCTTC.

This clone was found a few times. The junction differs from germline at one of its ends, possibly a read error. V usage is TRBV2 and J usage is TRBJ1-5; the D is unclear. This CDR3 has 12 amino acids. Germline CDR1 and CDR2: SNHLY and FYNNEI. The CDR3 DNA sequence: TGTGCCAGCATTGAAATCGGGGTGCCCCAGCATTTT. Translation: CASIEIGVPQHF.

This clone was counted many times. The sample holds other DNA sequences that translate to the same CDR3. The chain carries TRBV5-1 and TRBJ2-2; 11 bases agree with TRBD1. Trimming cost V 6 bases and J 3 bases; bases outside gene matches: 16. Germline V CDR1 and CDR2: SGHRS, YFSETQ. The CDR3 contains 19 residues. CDR3 coding DNA: TGCGCCAGCAAACTGTTGGACAGGGGGCGCGTGAAAGACACCGGGGAGCTGTTTTTT. Translating it yields CASKLLDRGRVKDTGELFF.

The J gene is TRBJ1-5, the V gene TRBV7-2; 10 positions match TRBD1. The V segment lost 6 bases and the J segment 6 bases; nucleotides outside the gene matches: 8. The CDR3 has 15 amino acids. Germline V gene sequence: CDR1 SGHTA, CDR2 FQGNSA. DNA of the CDR3: TGTGCCAGCAGTCGTAGACAGGGGGCAGGTCAGCCCCAGCATTTT. Its translation is CASSRRQGAGQPQHF.

This clone appeared many times. The chain uses TRBV19 and TRBJ2-1, with 10 bases aligning to TRBD2. In germline, CDR1 is LNHDA, CDR2 SQIVND (reference sequence). The CDR3 consists of 15 residues. The junction had 6 bases not matched to a gene; V was cut back by 2 bases and J by 8 bases. CDR3 residues: CASSIPAGGLYEQFF. CDR3 in DNA: TGTGCCAGTAGTATACCAGCGGGGGGGCTATATGAGCAGTTCTTC. Combining the CDR3 with reference TRBV19 and TRBJ2-1 gives the whole variable domain DGGITQSPKYLFRKEGQNVTLSCEQNLNHDAMYWYRQDPGQGLRLIYYSQIVNDFQKGDIAEGYSVSREKKESFPLTVTSAQKNPTAFYLCASSIPAGGLYEQFFGPGTRLTVL.

This clone has at least ten counts. The chain employs TRBV9 and TRBJ2-7, with 7 nucleotides matching TRBD1. V shed 0 bases and J 3 bases; nucleotides not matched to a gene: 6. The CDR3 contains 15 residues. CDR1 SGDLS and CDR2 YYNGEE come from the germline V gene. CDR3 in DNA: TGTGCCAGCAGCGTAGATGTGGGACAGTACTACGAGCAGTACTTC. Amino acid sequence: CASSVDVGQYYEQYF.

This clone was found many times. CDR3 coding DNA: TGTGCCAGCCACCTAGCGGGGGATAGCACAGATACGCAGTATTTT. It specifies CASHLAGDSTDTQYF. The chain is built from TRBV6-1 and TRBJ2-3; TRBD2 aligns across 10 bases. V dropped 8 bases and J dropped 0; count of bases not matched to a gene: 5. Germline CDR1 MNHNS, CDR2 SASEGT. The CDR3 length is 15 residues.

In its sample, this clone was seen a few times. The J gene is TRBJ2-7, the V gene TRBV6-1; weak D call: TRBD2 (6 bases). Per germline, CDR1 MNHNS and CDR2 SASEGT. V lost 8 bases and J lost 2, with 22 bases in between. The CDR3 is 16 amino acids. CDR3 protein: CASASLRGTRAYEQYF. CDR3 sequence (DNA): TGTGCCAGCGCATCCCTCCGCGGGACTCGAGCCTACGAGCAGTACTTC.

The sample holds many counts of this clone. V and J are TRBV11-3 and TRBJ2-5; TRBD2 matches at 7 bases. Germline trimming cut 7 bases from V and 6 bases from J; bases unmatched to any gene: 8. CDR3 length equals 13 residues. The germline V gene has CDR1 SGHNT and CDR2 YENEEA. CDR3 loop: CASKTGGRKTQYF. DNA for the CDR3: TGTGCCAGCAAGACGGGGGGACGGAAGACCCAGTACTTC. Supplemented by reference TRBV11-3 and TRBJ2-5, the full variable domain reads EAGVVQSPRYKIIEKKQPVAFWCNPISGHNTLYWYLQNLGQGPELLIRYENEEAVDDSQLPKDRFSAERLKGVDSTLKIQPAELGDSAVYLCASKTGGRKTQYFGPGTRLLVL.

The chain links TRBV19 to TRBJ2-5; no clear D gene. There are 14 residues in the CDR3. Germline V lookup: CDR1 LNHDA, CDR2 SQIVND (reference sequence). V was pared by 11 bases and J by 4 bases, with 20 bases between. CDR3 DNA sequence: TGTGCCTCCTCACCCAACGGAGTGCGAGAGACCCAGTACTTC. Amino acids: CASSPNGVRETQYF. The variable domain in full, with the rest retrieved from reference TRBV19 and TRBJ2-5, is DGGITQSPKYLFRKEGQNVTLSCEQNLNHDAMYWYRQDPGQGLRLIYYSQIVNDFQKGDIAEGYSVSREKKESFPLTVTSAQKNPTAFYLCASSPNGVRETQYFGPGTRLLVL.

This clone occurred many times. This chain joins TRBV3-1 and TRBJ1-1; maybe TRBD1 (5 bases). Germline-derived CDR1 and CDR2 are LGHDT and YNNKEL (reference sequence). The CDR3 has 13 residues. Trimming removed 0 bases at V and 10 bases at J, with 12 bases between. The CDR3 loop is CASSQDSRAPAFF. CDR3 bases: TGTGCCAGCAGCCAAGATTCCAGGGCCCCAGCTTTCTTT.

This clone came up many times. This chain connects TRBV5-4 to TRBJ2-3; tentatively, D is TRBD2 (6 bases). The V and J ends lost 5 bases and 6 bases respectively, with 10 bases between them. CDR3 length: 12 residues. CDR1 is SGHNT, CDR2 YYREEE, per germline (reference sequence). The CDR3 loop is CASSTGLDTQYF. The CDR3 nucleotides are TGTGCCAGCAGTACGGGACTGGATACGCAGTATTTT.

This clone was seen ten or more times. V gene TRBV27 combines with J gene TRBJ2-3; D remains ambiguous. Germline values: CDR1 MNHEY, CDR2 SMNVEV (reference sequence). The ends were cut back, 0 bases at V and 4 bases at J, with 2 bases in the middle. The CDR3 is 12 residues long. CDR3: CASSLSADTQYF. CDR3 DNA sequence: TGTGCCAGCAGTTTATCGGCAGATACGCAGTATTTT.

This clone occurred many times. Given a much more abundant clone one base away, this may be a read error. Other DNA sequences from this sample encode an identical CDR3 as well. The chain combines TRBV27 with TRBJ1-4; tentative D call: TRBD1 (6 bases). Germline CDR1 reads MNHEY; CDR2 reads SMNVEV (reference sequence). Trimming pared 6 bases from V and 2 bases from J, leaving 10 bases between. The CDR3 contains 14 residues. The CDR3 loop reads CASRQGATNEKLFF. As DNA, the CDR3 is TGTGCCAGCAGACAGGGTGCGACTAATGAAAAACTGTTTTTT.

This clone has just a few counts. In DNA form, the CDR3 reads TGTGCCAGCAGTTTAGTGGGATCTGGAAACACCATATATTTT. Translating it yields CASSLVGSGNTIYF. The genes are TRBV6-2 or TRBV6-3 and TRBJ1-3, with D unresolved. Trimming cost V 4 bases and J 1 base, with 8 bases left between them. From germline, CDR1 is MNHEY and CDR2 SVGEGT. CDR3 length: 14 residues.

This clone was recorded many times. The chain couples TRBV6-1 to TRBJ1-4; possible D gene TRBD1, 5 bases. This CDR3 contains 13 residues. The V gene's germline CDR1 is MNHNS and CDR2 SASEGT. Trimming stripped 1 base from V and 11 bases from J, with 11 bases between. CDR3 sequence reads: CASSEGTRWKLFF. In DNA, the CDR3 is TGTGCCAGCAGTGAAGGGACACGTTGGAAACTGTTTTTT.

In this sample, this clone turned up many times. This sequence joins TRBV27 and TRBJ1-1; 7 bases align to TRBD1. CDR1 MNHEY and CDR2 SMNVEV come from the germline V gene (reference sequence). This CDR3 contains 14 residues. The J segment lost 5 bases and the V segment lost 5 bases, leaving 8 bases of the junction unmatched. CDR3 sequence reads: CASSGRQGGTEAFF. In DNA form, the CDR3 reads TGTGCCAGCAGTGGTAGACAGGGAGGGACTGAAGCTTTCTTT.

The V gene is TRBV12-5, the J gene TRBJ1-3; the D is unclear. The CDR3 has 15 residues. Germline CDR1 reads LGHNT; CDR2 reads FRNRAP. V lost 0 bases and J 2 bases, leaving 8 bases between the germline ends. CDR3 amino acids: CASGLVVLTGNTIYF. CDR3 nucleotides: TGTGCTAGTGGTTTGGTAGTCCTTACTGGAAACACCATATATTTT.

This clone was seen a few times. A read error may account for a junction end that differs from germline. The chain is built from TRBV6-2 or TRBV6-3 and TRBJ2-2; a weak D match, TRBD2 (5 bases). Germline V gene sequence: CDR1 MNHEY, CDR2 SVGEGT. There are 14 residues in the CDR3. The CDR3 DNA reads TGTGCCAGCAGCGGAGGCGGCGACACCTGGGAGCTGTTTTTT. Protein product: CASSGGGDTWELFF.